This entry describes one T cell receptor beta chain. V lost 3 bases, J lost 7 bases, and 9 bases stayed unmatched. CDR1 is MNHNS and CDR2 is SASEGT in the germline V gene. CDR3 length: 15 residues. The data are from a study of blood T cell repertoires in COVID-19. Study summary: There were acute and convalescent COVID-19 samples, and they came from the United States, Italy and Spain. Sample material is recorded as cDNA or gDNA derived from T cells, B-cell-depleted T cells, or PBMCs.

Measured with immunoSEQ multiplex PCR; TCRdb has only the in-frame clones, and not every one. The sample lists some 87,000 clones, roughly four fifths occurring once. The material sequenced was peripheral blood. This chain connects TRBV6-1 to TRBJ1-2, with 9 bases fitting TRBD1. This receptor was identified in a woman of 80 years or more with active or convalescent COVID-19. CDR3 sequence reads: CASSDGDRVLGGYTF. CDR3 DNA: TGTGCCAGCAGTGACGGGGACAGGGTTTTAGGTGGCTACACCTTC.